The 30 T cell receptor beta chains given below trace back to one sample, sequenced in a study of PD-1 blockade in classical Hodgkin lymphoma. Clones were sequenced by immunoSEQ multiplex PCR, and TCRdb holds only the in-frame ones, with some missing. The sample carries tens of thousands of clones, 70% to 85% recorded once. Each patient relapsed following autologous stem cell transplantation, and prior brentuximab vedotin exposure differed. The sequences come from peripheral blood mononuclear cells (PBMCs), collected before the second cycle of nivolumab. Receptor source: a human donor with classical Hodgkin lymphoma.

The genes are TRBV4-3 and TRBJ2-3, with D possibly TRBD2 on 6 matching bases. The germline V and J ends were trimmed by 4 bases and 4 bases, with 24 bases remaining between them. The CDR3 has 18 residues. Germline lookup yields CDR1 LGHNA and CDR2 YSLEER. The chain's CDR3 is CASSPTRSGVHSSDTQYF. In DNA, the CDR3 is TGCGCCAGCAGCCCCACACGGTCGGGAGTTCACAGCTCAGATACGCAGTATTTT.

The chain employs TRBV5-4 and TRBJ2-7; D unresolved. Trimming pared 4 bases from V and 2 bases from J, leaving 16 bases between. The CDR3 spans 15 residues. The germline gives CDR1 SGHNT, CDR2 YYREEE (reference sequence). The chain's CDR3 is CASSQHLDETYEQYF. The CDR3 bases are TGTGCCAGCAGCCAACATCTGGACGAGACCTACGAGCAGTACTTC.

The chain recombines TRBV29-1 with TRBJ2-4; TRBD2 aligns across 10 bases. CDR1 is SQVTM and CDR2 is ANQGSEA in the germline V gene. The CDR3 loop spans 16 amino acids. V shed 4 bases, J shed 0 bases, and the junction held 6 bases outside the gene matches. CDR3 sequence (DNA): TGCAGCGTTGGAGAACTAGCGGGGCTAGCCAAAAACATTCAGTACTTC. This codes for CSVGELAGLAKNIQYF.

J is TRBJ1-1 and V is TRBV5-4; D remains unclear. Germline assignment: CDR1 SGHNT and CDR2 YYREEE (reference sequence). The CDR3 has 14 amino acids. The V gene lost 2 bases and the J gene lost 4 bases, with 12 bases spanning the gap. DNA of the CDR3: TGTGCCAGCAGCTTTTTATCCTCCGGCACTGAAGCTTTCTTT. It encodes CASSFLSSGTEAFF. The full variable domain, with the rest looked up from reference TRBV5-4 and TRBJ1-1, is ETGVTQSPTHLIKTRGQQVTLRCSSQSGHNTVSWYQQALGQGPQFIFQYYREEENGRGNFPPRFSGLQFPNYSSELNVNALELDDSALYLCASSFLSSGTEAFFGQGTRLTVV.

The V and J genes are TRBV6-1 and TRBJ1-3; no reliable D call. This CDR3 contains 12 residues. In germline, CDR1 is MNHNS, CDR2 SASEGT. V lost 8 bases to trimming and J lost 2 bases, with 7 bases between them. The CDR3 reads CASAAAGNTIYF. CDR3 nucleotides: TGTGCCAGCGCAGCGGCTGGAAACACCATATATTTT.

The chain employs TRBV19 and TRBJ1-5; possible D gene TRBD1, 6 bases. This CDR3 contains 12 residues. Germline V CDR1 and CDR2: LNHDA, SQIVND (reference sequence). V was clipped by 5 bases and J by 6 bases, with 8 bases between them. Written as DNA, the CDR3 is TGTGCCAGTAGTGGACAGCTTCAGCCCCAGCATTTT. Protein product: CASSGQLQPQHF. Together with reference TRBV19 and TRBJ1-5, the CDR3 gives the full variable domain: DGGITQSPKYLFRKEGQNVTLSCEQNLNHDAMYWYRQDPGQGLRLIYYSQIVNDFQKGDIAEGYSVSREKKESFPLTVTSAQKNPTAFYLCASSGQLQPQHFGDGTRLSIL.

The genes are TRBV11-2 and TRBJ1-5; D remains unclear. The V gene lost 4 bases and the J gene lost 0 bases, with 10 bases spanning the gap. This CDR3 region has 15 residues. Per the germline V gene, CDR1 is SGHAT and CDR2 is FQNNGV. CDR3 loop: CASSWGGGSNQPQHF. CDR3 DNA: TGTGCCAGCAGCTGGGGTGGAGGTAGCAATCAGCCCCAGCATTTT. Together with reference TRBV11-2 and TRBJ1-5, the CDR3 gives the full variable domain: EAGVAQSPRYKIIEKRQSVAFWCNPISGHATLYWYQQILGQGPKLLIQFQNNGVVDDSQLPKDRFSAERLKGVDSTLKIQPAKLEDSAVYLCASSWGGGSNQPQHFGDGTRLSIL.

The V gene is TRBV2, the J gene TRBJ1-1; tentatively, D is TRBD1 (6 bases). CDR1 is SNHLY and CDR2 is FYNNEI in the germline V gene. CDR3 length: 12 amino acids. The V and J ends lost 7 bases and 6 bases respectively, with 12 bases between them. The CDR3 spells CASNTGSPEAFF. CDR3 nucleotides: TGTGCCAGCAACACAGGGTCCCCTGAAGCTTTCTTT. Full variable domain (outside the CDR3, taken from reference TRBV2 and TRBJ1-1): EPEVTQTPSHQVTQMGQEVILRCVPISNHLYFYWYRQILGQKVEFLVSFYNNEISEKSEIFDDQFSVERPDGSNFTLKIRSTKLEDSAMYFCASNTGSPEAFFGQGTRLTVV.

This clone turned up a few times. The chain employs TRBV19 and TRBJ2-7; D is possibly TRBD1 or TRBD2 (5 bases each). Germline CDR1 reads LNHDA; CDR2 reads SQIVND (reference sequence). The V and J ends lost 6 bases and 7 bases respectively, with 16 bases between them. This CDR3 has 13 residues. The CDR3 reads CASSLAGTGEQYF. DNA of the CDR3: TGTGCCAGTAGCCTAGCCGGGACCGGGGAGCAGTACTTC. Supplemented by reference TRBV19 and TRBJ2-7, the full variable domain reads DGGITQSPKYLFRKEGQNVTLSCEQNLNHDAMYWYRQDPGQGLRLIYYSQIVNDFQKGDIAEGYSVSREKKESFPLTVTSAQKNPTAFYLCASSLAGTGEQYFGPGTRLTVT.

This sequence joins TRBV19 and TRBJ2-7, with D possibly matching TRBD1 (5 bases). CDR3 length equals 14 residues. Trimming removed 1 base at V and 4 bases at J, with 11 bases between. Germline V gene lookup returns CDR1 LNHDA and CDR2 SQIVND (reference sequence). CDR3 protein: CASSIGGVGYEQYF. In nucleotides, the CDR3 is TGTGCCAGTAGTATAGGGGGCGTCGGGTACGAGCAGTACTTC.

This chain joins TRBV30 and TRBJ1-3, with D perhaps matching TRBD1 (5 bases). Per germline, CDR1 GTSNPN and CDR2 SVGIG (reference sequence). V was shortened by 0 bases and J by 4 bases, with 13 bases between the two germline ends. The CDR3 runs 15 residues. This CDR3 is CAWSVRRGAGNTIYF. The CDR3 DNA follows: TGTGCCTGGAGTGTACGAAGAGGGGCCGGAAACACCATATATTTT.

By share of the sample, this clone is medium-sized. J is TRBJ2-3 and V is TRBV7-8; D not resolved. V was clipped by 8 bases and J by 0 bases, with 9 bases between them. CDR1 and CDR2 (germline): SGHVS, FQNEAQ. The CDR3 loop spans 13 amino acids. CDR3 residues: CASDRASTDTQYF. CDR3 nucleotides: TGTGCCAGCGACCGAGCTAGCACAGATACGCAGTATTTT.

The chain recombines TRBV5-1 with TRBJ2-1; D may be TRBD2 (5 bases). Germline V lookup: CDR1 SGHRS, CDR2 YFSETQ. The germline V and J ends were trimmed by 6 bases and 10 bases, with 17 bases remaining between them. This CDR3 comprises 13 residues. CDR3 nucleotide sequence: TGCGCCAGCACAGACTATCCATCTTTCGAGCAGTTCTTC. This gives the protein CASTDYPSFEQFF.

By frequency in the sample, this clone is hyperexpanded. The junction departs from germline at one end; a sequencing error may be responsible. This specimen includes other DNA sequences encoding the same CDR3. J is TRBJ1-5 and V is TRBV2, with D tentatively TRBD1 (6 bases). The CDR3 is 12 amino acids. In germline, CDR1 is SNHLY, CDR2 FYNNEI. The CDR3 loop is CASSDGSRTVVF. The CDR3 nucleotides read TGTGCCAGCAGTGATGGGTCGCGGACAGTTGTTTTT.

This chain connects TRBV5-1 to TRBJ2-2; possible D gene TRBD1, 6 bases. V was pared by 4 bases and J by 0 bases, with 10 bases between. The CDR3 extends over 15 amino acids. Germline V gives CDR1 SGHRS, CDR2 YFSETQ. CDR3 sequence reads: CASSLRDTNTGELFF. CDR3 nucleotides: TGCGCCAGCAGCCTACGGGACACGAACACCGGGGAGCTGTTTTTT.

Within the sample, this clone is medium-sized (0.01 to 0.1%). The rearrangement links TRBV9 to TRBJ1-4; D is ambiguous. V gave up 1 base and J gave up 4 bases, with 5 bases separating them. CDR3 length: 13 amino acids. Germline V lookup: CDR1 SGDLS, CDR2 YYNGEE. CDR3 in amino acids: CASSVSINEKLFF. CDR3 DNA sequence: TGTGCCAGCAGCGTATCTATTAATGAAAAACTGTTTTTT.

A single count supports this clone. V gene TRBV5-4 combines with J gene TRBJ1-1; D possibly corresponds to TRBD1 (5 bases). The V end was cut by 3 bases, the J end by 0 bases, with 15 bases between. Germline values: CDR1 SGHNT, CDR2 YYREEE (reference sequence). The CDR3 runs 16 residues. CDR3 amino acids: CASSSLPGLMNTEAFF. CDR3 coding DNA: TGTGCCAGCAGCTCTCTACCGGGGCTGATGAACACTGAAGCTTTCTTT. The whole variable domain, remainder taken from reference TRBV5-4 and TRBJ1-1, is ETGVTQSPTHLIKTRGQQVTLRCSSQSGHNTVSWYQQALGQGPQFIFQYYREEENGRGNFPPRFSGLQFPNYSSELNVNALELDDSALYLCASSSLPGLMNTEAFFGQGTRLTVV.

V and J are TRBV19 and TRBJ1-2; D is perhaps TRBD1 (6 bases). This CDR3 has 16 amino acids. CDR1 LNHDA and CDR2 SQIVND come from the germline V gene (reference sequence). Trimming stripped 4 bases from V and 1 base from J, with 16 bases between. Here the CDR3 reads CASSKITQGGNYGYTF. CDR3 in DNA: TGTGCCAGTAGTAAAATAACACAAGGGGGTAACTATGGCTACACCTTC.

This chain uses TRBV19 with TRBJ1-2; D not certain. The V gene's germline CDR1 is LNHDA and CDR2 SQIVND (reference sequence). The CDR3 has 16 amino acids. Trimming shortened V by 3 bases and J by 2 bases, and 16 bases separated the two germline ends. CDR3 amino acids: CASSMLSGGSNYGYTF. CDR3 nucleotide sequence: TGTGCCAGTAGTATGCTTTCAGGCGGATCAAACTATGGCTACACCTTC. The full variable domain, with the rest looked up from reference TRBV19 and TRBJ1-2, is DGGITQSPKYLFRKEGQNVTLSCEQNLNHDAMYWYRQDPGQGLRLIYYSQIVNDFQKGDIAEGYSVSREKKESFPLTVTSAQKNPTAFYLCASSMLSGGSNYGYTFGSGTRLTVV.

This chain uses TRBV11-2 with TRBJ2-5; the D gene could be TRBD1 or TRBD2 (6 bases each). V was cut by 8 bases and J by 5 bases, with 12 bases left in between. This CDR3 region has 12 residues. Germline loops: CDR1 SGHAT, CDR2 FQNNGV. CDR3 in amino acids: CASGGGGETQYF. The CDR3 DNA is TGTGCCAGCGGAGGAGGGGGGGAGACCCAGTACTTC. Based on the CDR3 plus reference TRBV11-2 and TRBJ2-5, the full variable domain is EAGVAQSPRYKIIEKRQSVAFWCNPISGHATLYWYQQILGQGPKLLIQFQNNGVVDDSQLPKDRFSAERLKGVDSTLKIQPAKLEDSAVYLCASGGGGETQYFGPGTRLLVL.

The V call is TRBV29-1, the J call TRBJ2-5, with D perhaps TRBD2 (6 bases). This CDR3 is 15 amino acids long. V shed 2 bases and J shed 2 bases, with 15 bases lying between them. Per the germline V gene, CDR1 is SQVTM and CDR2 is ANQGSEA. CDR3 DNA sequence: TGCAGCGTTGAACGGAACGGGAGAGATCAAGAGACCCAGTACTTC. It yields the protein CSVERNGRDQETQYF.

The chain carries TRBV30 and TRBJ1-1; 7 nucleotides line up with TRBD1. This CDR3 region has 16 residues. J was trimmed by 3 bases and V by 0 bases; bases with no gene match: 10. The V gene's germline CDR1 is GTSNPN and CDR2 SVGIG (reference sequence). CDR3 sequence: CAWSVQSGGFDTEAFF. CDR3 DNA: TGTGCCTGGAGTGTACAATCAGGGGGATTTGACACTGAAGCTTTCTTT.

The chain links TRBV29-1 to TRBJ1-2; D is possibly TRBD1 (6 bases). Looked up from germline, CDR1 is SQVTM and CDR2 is ANQGSEA. The CDR3 is 12 amino acids. Trimming took 7 bases from V and 6 from J, leaving 15 bases between them. The CDR3 spells CSGGGPGNGYTF. Here the CDR3 DNA reads TGCAGCGGCGGGGGCCCCGGGAATGGCTACACCTTC. Full variable domain (missing parts from reference TRBV29-1 and TRBJ1-2): SAVISQKPSRDICQRGTSLTIQCQVDSQVTMMFWYRQQPGQSLTLIATANQGSEATYESGFVIDKFPISRPNLTFSTLTVSNMSPEDSSIYLCSGGGPGNGYTFGSGTRLTVV.

As DNA, the CDR3 is TGTGCTAGTGGTTTCCCGACAGGTACAGTAGGAAACACCATATATTTT. This sequence encodes CASGFPTGTVGNTIYF. The rearrangement links TRBV12-5 to TRBJ1-3; D may be TRBD1 (6 bases). Germline V gene data show CDR1 as LGHNT and CDR2 as FRNRAP. Trimming left V 3 bases short and J 4 bases short, with 16 bases between. The CDR3 sequence is 16 residues long. Complete variable domain (other parts from reference TRBV12-5 and TRBJ1-3): DARVTQTPRHKVTEMGQEVTMRCQPILGHNTVFWYRQTMMQGLELLAYFRNRAPLDDSGMPKDRFSAEMPDATLATLKIQPSEPRDSAVYFCASGFPTGTVGNTIYFGEGSWLTVV.

The rearrangement links TRBV30 to TRBJ2-1; D unresolved. Trimming took off 7 bases at V and 6 bases at J, with 10 bases between the two ends. Per germline, CDR1 GTSNPN and CDR2 SVGIG (reference sequence). This CDR3 has 11 residues. CDR3 DNA: TGTGCCTACCGCCTGGGCAATGAGCAGTTCTTC. Its protein product is CAYRLGNEQFF.

The chain recombines TRBV6-5 with TRBJ2-3; D is uncertain. The germline gives CDR1 MNHEY, CDR2 SVGAGI. This CDR3 region has 15 residues. V dropped 3 bases and J dropped 2 bases, with 12 bases sitting between them. CDR3 sequence: CASSYGSAYTDTQYF. CDR3 nucleotides: TGTGCCAGCAGTTATGGGTCGGCATACACAGATACGCAGTATTTT.

This chain uses TRBV6-6 with TRBJ1-5; D may be TRBD1 (6 bases). The CDR3 has 15 amino acids. Germline V lookup: CDR1 MNHNY, CDR2 SVGAGI (reference sequence). V lost 0 bases to trimming and J lost 5 bases, with 11 bases between them. This chain's CDR3 is CASSYSRGNYQPQHF. The CDR3 DNA sequence: TGTGCCAGCAGTTACTCGAGGGGGAATTATCAGCCCCAGCATTTT.

On this clone itself: Different DNA sequences within this sample yield the same CDR3. The chain carries TRBV6-1 and TRBJ2-3; no clear D. Germline V gene sequence: CDR1 MNHNS, CDR2 SASEGT. With 0 bases removed from V and 0 bases from J, the gap between germline ends came to 7 bases. The CDR3 covers 15 residues. This CDR3 is CASSEAPASTDTQYF. The CDR3 nucleotides read TGTGCCAGCAGTGAAGCGCCTGCTAGCACAGATACGCAGTATTTT.

V and J are TRBV19 and TRBJ1-2, with TRBD1 as a possible D gene (5 bases). CDR1 and CDR2 from the germline V gene are LNHDA and SQIVND (reference sequence). The CDR3 contains 15 residues. With 3 bases removed from V and 6 bases from J, the gap between germline ends came to 17 bases. The CDR3 protein is CASSIQYRSRDGYTF. CDR3 nucleotides: TGTGCCAGTAGTATCCAATACAGGTCACGCGATGGCTACACCTTC.

This chain joins TRBV20-1 and TRBJ2-5; D may match TRBD1 or TRBD2 (5 bases each). Germline CDR1 and CDR2: DFQATT and SNEGSKA (reference sequence). The CDR3 length is 11 residues. Trimming shortened V by 2 bases and J by 8 bases, and 9 bases separated the two germline ends. The DNA for the CDR3 is TGCAGTGCTAGAACTAGGGGTACCCAGTACTTC. The encoded protein is CSARTRGTQYF.